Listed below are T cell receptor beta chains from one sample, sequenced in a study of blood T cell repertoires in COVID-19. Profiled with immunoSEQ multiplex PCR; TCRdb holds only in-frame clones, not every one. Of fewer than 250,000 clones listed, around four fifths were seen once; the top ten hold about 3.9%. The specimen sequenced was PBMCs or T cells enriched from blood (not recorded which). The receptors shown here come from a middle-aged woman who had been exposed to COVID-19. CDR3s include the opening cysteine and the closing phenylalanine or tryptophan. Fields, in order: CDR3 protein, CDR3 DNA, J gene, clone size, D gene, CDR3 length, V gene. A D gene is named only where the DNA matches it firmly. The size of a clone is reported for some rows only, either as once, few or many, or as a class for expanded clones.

cdr3_aa: CASSKQGNSGNTIYF; cdr3_nt: TGTGCCAGCAGTAAACAGGGAAACTCTGGAAACACCATATATTTT; j_call: TRBJ1-3; clone_size: .; d_call: .; cdr3_length: 15; v_call: TRBV27
cdr3_aa: CASLRLSGYTF; cdr3_nt: TGTGCCAGCCTCCGTTTGAGTGGCTACACCTTC; j_call: TRBJ1-2; clone_size: few; d_call: .; cdr3_length: 11; v_call: TRBV6-5
cdr3_aa: CASRGGADTEAFF; cdr3_nt: TGTGCCAGTCGAGGAGGGGCGGACACTGAAGCTTTCTTT; j_call: TRBJ1-1; clone_size: .; d_call: .; cdr3_length: 13; v_call: TRBV19
cdr3_aa: CASSQGGGAGETQYF; cdr3_nt: TGTGCCAGCAGCCAAGGAGGAGGGGCGGGGGAGACCCAGTACTTC; j_call: TRBJ2-5; clone_size: .; d_call: .; cdr3_length: 15; v_call: TRBV3-1/TRBV3-2
cdr3_aa: CASSPFLRGRADTQYF; cdr3_nt: TGTGCCAGCAGCCCGTTTCTTAGGGGGCGTGCAGATACGCAGTATTTT; j_call: TRBJ2-3; clone_size: .; d_call: TRBD1; cdr3_length: 16; v_call: TRBV7-9
cdr3_aa: CASSISGPILGYTF; cdr3_nt: TGTGCCAGTAGTATTTCTGGCCCCATCTTGGGCTACACCTTC; j_call: TRBJ1-2; clone_size: .; d_call: .; cdr3_length: 14; v_call: TRBV19
cdr3_aa: CSGGQSGNTIYF; cdr3_nt: TGCAGCGGGGGACAATCTGGAAACACCATATATTTT; j_call: TRBJ1-3; clone_size: .; d_call: .; cdr3_length: 12; v_call: TRBV29-1
cdr3_aa: CASSPRGDRLTDTQYF; cdr3_nt: TGTGCCAGCAGTCCCCGGGGGGACAGGCTAACAGATACGCAGTATTTT; j_call: TRBJ2-3; clone_size: .; d_call: .; cdr3_length: 16; v_call: TRBV5-5
cdr3_aa: CASSQDGQGYNSPLHF; cdr3_nt: TGTGCCAGCAGCCAAGATGGACAGGGGTATAATTCACCCCTCCACTTT; j_call: TRBJ1-6; clone_size: .; d_call: TRBD1; cdr3_length: 16; v_call: TRBV4-2
cdr3_aa: CASSSGALGTDTQYF; cdr3_nt: TGTGCCAGCTCGTCGGGAGCTTTGGGGACAGATACGCAGTATTTT; j_call: TRBJ2-3; clone_size: .; d_call: .; cdr3_length: 15; v_call: TRBV9
cdr3_aa: CASSAGGSTEAFF; cdr3_nt: TGTGCCAGCAGCGCAGGGGGAAGCACTGAAGCTTTCTTT; j_call: TRBJ1-1; clone_size: .; d_call: TRBD1; cdr3_length: 13; v_call: TRBV9
cdr3_aa: CASSHRQYSGYTF; cdr3_nt: TGTGCCAGCAGCCATCGACAGTATTCTGGCTACACCTTC; j_call: TRBJ1-2; clone_size: few; d_call: .; cdr3_length: 13; v_call: TRBV3-1/TRBV3-2
cdr3_aa: CASSDGIAGAQETQYF; cdr3_nt: TGTGCCAGCAGTGATGGAATAGCGGGGGCCCAAGAGACCCAGTACTTC; j_call: TRBJ2-5; clone_size: .; d_call: TRBD2; cdr3_length: 16; v_call: TRBV2
cdr3_aa: CAWSERETSIGGYTF; cdr3_nt: TGTGCCTGGAGTGAGCGGGAGACCTCTATTGGGGGCTACACCTTC; j_call: TRBJ1-2; clone_size: few; d_call: .; cdr3_length: 15; v_call: TRBV30
cdr3_aa: CASSMAPQGASYNEQFF; cdr3_nt: TGTGCCAGTAGTATGGCCCCCCAGGGGGCGTCATACAATGAGCAGTTCTTC; j_call: TRBJ2-1; clone_size: once; d_call: TRBD1; cdr3_length: 17; v_call: TRBV19
cdr3_aa: CASSLAAGATTDTQYF; cdr3_nt: TGCGCCAGCAGCTTGGCCGCAGGGGCGACCACAGATACGCAGTATTTT; j_call: TRBJ2-3; clone_size: .; d_call: .; cdr3_length: 16; v_call: TRBV5-1
cdr3_aa: CASSRGTTDTQYF; cdr3_nt: TGTGCCAGCTCCCGGGGGACCACAGATACGCAGTATTTT; j_call: TRBJ2-3; clone_size: .; d_call: .; cdr3_length: 13; v_call: TRBV18
cdr3_aa: CATQSGFDTEAFF; cdr3_nt: TGTGCCACCCAATCGGGGTTTGACACTGAAGCTTTCTTT; j_call: TRBJ1-1; clone_size: once; d_call: .; cdr3_length: 13; v_call: TRBV27
cdr3_aa: CAAGRANSPLHF; cdr3_nt: TGTGCTGCAGGTCGAGCCAATTCACCCCTCCACTTT; j_call: TRBJ1-6; clone_size: few; d_call: .; cdr3_length: 12; v_call: TRBV27
cdr3_aa: CASRTSQGSNQPQHF; cdr3_nt: TGTGCCAGCCGCACCTCACAGGGTAGCAATCAGCCCCAGCATTTT; j_call: TRBJ1-5; clone_size: .; d_call: .; cdr3_length: 15; v_call: TRBV28
cdr3_aa: CASSAGQLMNTEAFF; cdr3_nt: TGTGCCAGCTCAGCGGGACAGCTGATGAACACTGAAGCTTTCTTT; j_call: TRBJ1-1; clone_size: many; d_call: TRBD1; cdr3_length: 15; v_call: TRBV18
cdr3_aa: CASSPWEGDQTYEQYF; cdr3_nt: TGTGCCAGCTCACCATGGGAGGGTGACCAAACCTACGAGCAGTACTTC; j_call: TRBJ2-7; clone_size: .; d_call: TRBD2; cdr3_length: 16; v_call: TRBV18
cdr3_aa: CAIRGQGKAFF; cdr3_nt: TGTGCCATCAGGGGACAGGGGAAAGCTTTCTTT; j_call: TRBJ1-1; clone_size: .; d_call: TRBD1; cdr3_length: 11; v_call: TRBV10-3
cdr3_aa: CASSQGGGGGGYTF; cdr3_nt: TGTGCCAGCAGCCAAGGAGGTGGGGGAGGAGGCTACACCTTC; j_call: TRBJ1-2; clone_size: .; d_call: .; cdr3_length: 14; v_call: TRBV3-1/TRBV3-2
cdr3_aa: CASSSRRGNQPQHF; cdr3_nt: TGTGCCAGCAGCTCCAGACGGGGAAATCAGCCCCAGCATTTT; j_call: TRBJ1-5; clone_size: .; d_call: .; cdr3_length: 14; v_call: TRBV5-6
cdr3_aa: CASSLELLPSAEAFF; cdr3_nt: TGTGCCAGCAGCTTAGAACTCCTCCCGAGCGCTGAAGCTTTCTTT; j_call: TRBJ1-1; clone_size: .; d_call: .; cdr3_length: 15; v_call: TRBV7-2
cdr3_aa: CSGTGHGDEQFF; cdr3_nt: TGCAGCGGCACTGGACATGGGGATGAGCAGTTCTTC; j_call: TRBJ2-1; clone_size: once; d_call: .; cdr3_length: 12; v_call: TRBV29-1
cdr3_aa: CASGPTGGYTEAFF; cdr3_nt: TGTGCTAGTGGCCCGACAGGGGGGTACACTGAAGCTTTCTTT; j_call: TRBJ1-1; clone_size: .; d_call: TRBD1; cdr3_length: 14; v_call: TRBV12-5
cdr3_aa: CASSNGAGGTQETQYF; cdr3_nt: TGTGCCAGCAGTAATGGGGCGGGGGGGACTCAAGAGACCCAGTACTTC; j_call: TRBJ2-5; clone_size: once; d_call: TRBD2; cdr3_length: 16; v_call: TRBV27
cdr3_aa: CSVIRAAGDYGYTF; cdr3_nt: TGCAGCGTTATCAGGGCCGCGGGGGACTATGGCTACACCTTC; j_call: TRBJ1-2; clone_size: .; d_call: .; cdr3_length: 14; v_call: TRBV29-1
cdr3_aa: CASSLVLTDTQYF; cdr3_nt: TGTGCCAGCAGCTTAGTCCTCACAGATACGCAGTATTTT; j_call: TRBJ2-3; clone_size: .; d_call: .; cdr3_length: 13; v_call: TRBV7-3
cdr3_aa: CASSTGQGYGYTF; cdr3_nt: TGTGCCAGTAGTACCGGACAGGGTTACGGCTACACCTTC; j_call: TRBJ1-2; clone_size: .; d_call: TRBD1; cdr3_length: 13; v_call: TRBV19
cdr3_aa: CASSMGRTFNEKLFF; cdr3_nt: TGTGCCAGTAGTATGGGGCGGACCTTTAATGAAAAACTGTTTTTT; j_call: TRBJ1-4; clone_size: .; d_call: .; cdr3_length: 15; v_call: TRBV19
cdr3_aa: CASSFQGNYGYTF; cdr3_nt: TGTGCCAGCAGTTTTCAGGGTAACTATGGCTACACCTTC; j_call: TRBJ1-2; clone_size: .; d_call: .; cdr3_length: 13; v_call: TRBV12-3/TRBV12-4
cdr3_aa: CASSESQTGAYYGYTF; cdr3_nt: TGTGCCAGCAGCGAATCTCAGACAGGGGCTTACTATGGCTACACCTTC; j_call: TRBJ1-2; clone_size: .; d_call: TRBD1; cdr3_length: 16; v_call: TRBV6-1
cdr3_aa: CASTFGGQTNEKLFF; cdr3_nt: TGTGCCAGCACTTTCGGAGGACAGACTAATGAAAAACTGTTTTTT; j_call: TRBJ1-4; clone_size: once; d_call: .; cdr3_length: 15; v_call: TRBV7-9
cdr3_aa: CASSLGGGFSYEQYF; cdr3_nt: TGTGCCAGCAGCTTAGGCGGGGGCTTCTCCTACGAGCAGTACTTC; j_call: TRBJ2-7; clone_size: .; d_call: .; cdr3_length: 15; v_call: TRBV7-2
cdr3_aa: CASSLDWGQTREEKLFF; cdr3_nt: TGTGCCAGCAGCTTAGATTGGGGGCAAACAAGAGAAGAAAAACTGTTTTTT; j_call: TRBJ1-4; clone_size: once; d_call: .; cdr3_length: 17; v_call: TRBV11-2
cdr3_aa: CASTPTPQGLGAFF; cdr3_nt: TGTGCCAGCACCCCCACGCCACAGGGTTTAGGAGCTTTCTTT; j_call: TRBJ1-1; clone_size: .; d_call: .; cdr3_length: 14; v_call: TRBV6-5
cdr3_aa: CASSQGLEQFF; cdr3_nt: TGTGCCAGCAGTCAGGGACTAGAGCAGTTCTTC; j_call: TRBJ2-1; clone_size: .; d_call: TRBD2; cdr3_length: 11; v_call: TRBV6-2/TRBV6-3
cdr3_aa: CASEGQFNEKLFF; cdr3_nt: TGTGCCAGCGAGGGACAGTTTAATGAAAAACTGTTTTTT; j_call: TRBJ1-4; clone_size: .; d_call: TRBD1; cdr3_length: 13; v_call: TRBV2
cdr3_aa: CASSFGTDPFEQYF; cdr3_nt: TGCGCCAGCAGCTTTGGGACAGACCCTTTCGAGCAGTACTTC; j_call: TRBJ2-7; clone_size: once; d_call: TRBD1; cdr3_length: 14; v_call: TRBV5-1
cdr3_aa: CASSQISADYGYTF; cdr3_nt: TGCGCCAGCAGCCAAATCTCTGCAGACTATGGCTACACCTTC; j_call: TRBJ1-2; clone_size: .; d_call: .; cdr3_length: 14; v_call: TRBV4-3
cdr3_aa: CASSEYLTGVYEQYF; cdr3_nt: TGTGCCAGCAGTGAATACCTGACAGGGGTCTACGAGCAGTACTTC; j_call: TRBJ2-7; clone_size: .; d_call: TRBD1; cdr3_length: 15; v_call: TRBV25-1
cdr3_aa: CAWSVHTRAGQDTQYF; cdr3_nt: TGTGCCTGGAGTGTACATACGAGGGCGGGGCAAGATACGCAGTATTTT; j_call: TRBJ2-3; clone_size: .; d_call: .; cdr3_length: 16; v_call: TRBV30
cdr3_aa: CASKPSGLDTQYF; cdr3_nt: TGTGCCAGTAAACCTAGCGGTCTAGATACGCAGTATTTT; j_call: TRBJ2-3; clone_size: .; d_call: TRBD2; cdr3_length: 13; v_call: TRBV19
cdr3_aa: CASSLVSGTGFSPLHF; cdr3_nt: TGTGCCAGCAGCTTAGTTTCCGGGACAGGTTTTTCACCCCTCCACTTT; j_call: TRBJ1-6; clone_size: once; d_call: TRBD1; cdr3_length: 16; v_call: TRBV7-9
cdr3_aa: CASSTGQTRNEKLFF; cdr3_nt: TGTGCCAGTAGTACCGGACAGACCCGTAATGAAAAACTGTTTTTT; j_call: TRBJ1-4; clone_size: .; d_call: .; cdr3_length: 15; v_call: TRBV19
cdr3_aa: CASSPPWGRSTDTQYF; cdr3_nt: TGTGCCAGCTCACCACCGTGGGGCAGGAGCACAGATACGCAGTATTTT; j_call: TRBJ2-3; clone_size: .; d_call: .; cdr3_length: 16; v_call: TRBV18
cdr3_aa: CASSLGTLPGQEKLFF; cdr3_nt: TGTGCCAGCAGCTTAGGAACTTTGCCGGGACAGGAAAAACTGTTTTTT; j_call: TRBJ1-4; clone_size: .; d_call: TRBD1; cdr3_length: 16; v_call: TRBV7-2
cdr3_aa: CASSPRTGQAFF; cdr3_nt: TGTGCCAGCAGCCCCCGGACAGGGCAAGCTTTCTTT; j_call: TRBJ1-1; clone_size: .; d_call: TRBD1; cdr3_length: 12; v_call: TRBV7-9
cdr3_aa: CASRGEPGGQADTQYF; cdr3_nt: TGTGCCAGCAGAGGGGAGCCGGGGGGGCAGGCAGATACGCAGTATTTT; j_call: TRBJ2-3; clone_size: .; d_call: TRBD2; cdr3_length: 16; v_call: TRBV28
cdr3_aa: CASSRTSGGSYEQYF; cdr3_nt: TGTGCCAGCAGCCGGACTAGCGGGGGGTCCTACGAGCAGTACTTC; j_call: TRBJ2-7; clone_size: .; d_call: TRBD2; cdr3_length: 15; v_call: TRBV2